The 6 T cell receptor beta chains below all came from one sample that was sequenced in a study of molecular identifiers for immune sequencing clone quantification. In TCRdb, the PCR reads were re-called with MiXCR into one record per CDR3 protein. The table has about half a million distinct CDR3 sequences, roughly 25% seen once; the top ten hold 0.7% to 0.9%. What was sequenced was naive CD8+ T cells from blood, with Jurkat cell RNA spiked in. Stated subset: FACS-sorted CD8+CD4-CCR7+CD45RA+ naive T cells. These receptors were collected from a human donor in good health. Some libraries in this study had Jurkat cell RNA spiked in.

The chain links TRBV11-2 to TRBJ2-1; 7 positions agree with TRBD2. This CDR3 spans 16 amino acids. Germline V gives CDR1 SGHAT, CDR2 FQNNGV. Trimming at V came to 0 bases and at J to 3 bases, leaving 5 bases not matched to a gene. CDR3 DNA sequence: TGTGCCAGCAGCTTAGAGAGCGGGGTTGTCTACAATGAGCAGTTCTTC. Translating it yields CASSLESGVVYNEQFF.

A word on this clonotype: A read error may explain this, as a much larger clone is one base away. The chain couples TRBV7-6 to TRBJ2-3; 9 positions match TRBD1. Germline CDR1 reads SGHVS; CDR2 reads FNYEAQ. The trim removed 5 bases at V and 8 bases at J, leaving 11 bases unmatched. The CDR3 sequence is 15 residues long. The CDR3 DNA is TGTGCCAGCAGCGCCCGGGACAGGGTCTCAGTTACGCAGTATTTT. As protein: CASSARDRVSVTQYF.

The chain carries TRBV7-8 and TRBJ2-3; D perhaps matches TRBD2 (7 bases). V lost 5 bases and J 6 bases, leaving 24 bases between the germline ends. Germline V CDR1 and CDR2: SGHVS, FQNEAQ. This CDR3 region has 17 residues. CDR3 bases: TGTGCCAGCAGCATTAGAGAGGGGGAGGGGCACTCGGATACGCAGTATTTT. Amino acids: CASSIREGEGHSDTQYF.

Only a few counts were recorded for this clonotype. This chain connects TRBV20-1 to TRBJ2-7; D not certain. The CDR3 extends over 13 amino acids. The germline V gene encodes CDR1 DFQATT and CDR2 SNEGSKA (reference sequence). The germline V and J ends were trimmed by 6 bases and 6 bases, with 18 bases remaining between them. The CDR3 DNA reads TGCAGTGCGGCACGACTCAATACGGGCGAGCAGTACTTC. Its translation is CSAARLNTGEQYF.

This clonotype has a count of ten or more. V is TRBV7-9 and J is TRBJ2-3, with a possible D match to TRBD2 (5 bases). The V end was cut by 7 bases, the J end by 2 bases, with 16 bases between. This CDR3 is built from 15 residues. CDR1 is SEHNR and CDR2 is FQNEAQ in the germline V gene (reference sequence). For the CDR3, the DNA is TGTGCCAGCAACCACCCCGGACGGGACACAGATACGCAGTATTTT. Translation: CASNHPGRDTDTQYF.

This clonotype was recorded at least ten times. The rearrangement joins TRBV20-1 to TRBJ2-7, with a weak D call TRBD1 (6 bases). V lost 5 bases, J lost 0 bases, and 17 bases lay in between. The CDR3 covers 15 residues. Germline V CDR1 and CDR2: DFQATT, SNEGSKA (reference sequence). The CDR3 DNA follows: TGCAGTGCTTCCCTCAGGGGACGAAGCTCCTACGAGCAGTACTTC. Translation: CSASLRGRSSYEQYF.